Listed below are T cell receptor beta chains from one sample, sequenced in a study of cytomegalovirus exposure and HLA in healthy donors. Generated by immunoSEQ multiplex PCR, the TCRdb table keeps only in-frame clones and is missing some. The data contain around 64,000 clones, 55% to 70% of them singletons. The specimen was PBMCs. These receptors came from a woman aged 45 to 65 in good health and CMV-seronegative. The CDR3 runs from the conserved cysteine through the conserved F or W. The D gene is left open where the match is weak. A row's size may be missing; if present it is once, few, many or a size class.

>TRBD1|few|TRBV10-3|TRBJ1-2
CAIGGRGANYGYTF
TGTGCCATCGGGGGCAGGGGGGCCAACTATGGCTACACCTTC
>TRBD2|NA|TRBV27|TRBJ2-1
CASLKRGWVNEQFF
TGTGCCAGCCTAAAGCGGGGTTGGGTCAATGAGCAGTTCTTC
>NA|NA|TRBV27|TRBJ2-3
CATWTSTDTQYF
TGTGCCACCTGGACTAGCACAGATACGCAGTATTTT
>TRBD1|NA|TRBV11-2|TRBJ1-2
CASSLEWPGQGRDRGYTF
TGTGCCAGCAGCTTAGAATGGCCCGGACAGGGGCGAGATCGGGGCTACACCTTC
>NA|NA|TRBV29-1|TRBJ1-4
CSAQTNLNEKLFF
TGCAGCGCTCAGACAAACCTTAATGAAAAACTGTTTTTT
>TRBD2|NA|TRBV30|TRBJ2-3
CAWTWGSGRYTQYF
TGTGCCTGGACGTGGGGTAGCGGGAGGTATACGCAGTATTTT
>TRBD1|few|TRBV5-4|TRBJ1-4
CASSVGQPPNEKLFF
TGTGCCAGCAGCGTGGGACAGCCCCCCAATGAAAAACTGTTTTTT
>NA|NA|TRBV2|TRBJ2-1
CANQEGAYNEQFF
TGTGCCAACCAGGAGGGAGCTTACAATGAGCAGTTCTTC
>NA|NA|TRBV5-1|TRBJ2-7
CASSLTGSSYEQYF
TGCGCCAGCAGCTTGACTGGGAGCTCCTACGAGCAGTACTTC
>NA|NA|TRBV7-9|TRBJ2-3
CASSWDSRATQYF
TGTGCCAGCAGCTGGGACTCCCGCGCTACGCAGTATTTT
>NA|once|TRBV19|TRBJ2-5
CASSRNRQETQYF
TGTGCCAGTAGTCGGAACAGACAAGAGACCCAGTACTTC
>TRBD1|NA|TRBV5-6|TRBJ1-4
CASSSGQGLTNEKLFF
TGTGCCAGCAGCTCGGGACAGGGGTTAACTAATGAAAAACTGTTTTTT
>NA|few|TRBV19|TRBJ1-3
CASTPENSGNTIYF
TGTGCCAGTACTCCTGAGAACTCTGGAAACACCATATATTTT
>TRBD2|few|TRBV29-1|TRBJ2-3
CSAAGLAGVSTDTQYF
TGCAGCGCAGCCGGACTAGCGGGGGTTAGCACAGATACGCAGTATTTT
>NA|NA|TRBV5-8|TRBJ1-4
CASSLSGVNEKLFF
TGTGCCAGCAGCTTGTCGGGGGTAAATGAAAAACTGTTTTTT
>TRBD1|NA|TRBV28|TRBJ1-3
CASSLYRGTGWGTIYF
TGTGCCAGCAGTCTATACAGGGGGACGGGGTGGGGCACCATATATTTT
>NA|few|TRBV6-1|TRBJ1-2
CASSAGVLNYGYTF
TGTGCCAGCAGTGCAGGGGTGTTGAACTATGGCTACACCTTC
>NA|NA|TRBV7-3|TRBJ1-1
CSSSSNGGGVTEAFF
TGTTCCAGCAGCTCCAATGGAGGGGGGGTCACTGAAGCTTTCTTT
>TRBD1|NA|TRBV5-1|TRBJ2-7
CASSLDAGGFYEQYF
TGCGCCAGCAGCTTGGATGCAGGGGGTTTCTACGAGCAGTACTTC
>NA|NA|TRBV11-2|TRBJ2-5
CASSSTQETQYF
TGTGCCAGCAGCTCTACCCAAGAGACCCAGTACTTC
>TRBD1|NA|TRBV29-1|TRBJ1-4
CSLRQGEKLFF
TGCAGCCTCCGACAGGGTGAAAAACTGTTTTTT
>NA|NA|TRBV2|TRBJ1-2
CASSEHQYGYTF
TGTGCCAGCAGTGAACACCAGTATGGCTACACCTTC
>TRBD2|few|TRBV27|TRBJ2-1
CASSFRAGVGSYNEQFF
TGTGCCAGCAGTTTTAGGGCGGGAGTAGGTTCCTACAATGAGCAGTTCTTC
>NA|NA|TRBV21-1|TRBJ2-7
CASSKDQREGHYEQYF
TGTGCCAGCAGCAAGGACCAGCGGGAGGGCCACTACGAGCAGTACTTC
>NA|few|TRBV5-1|TRBJ2-3
CASSLGPQAITDTQYF
TGCGCCAGCAGCTTGGGACCCCAGGCGATCACAGATACGCAGTATTTT
>NA|NA|TRBV5-1|TRBJ2-5
CASSLVRGRDQETQYF
TGCGCCAGCAGCTTGGTCAGGGGTAGGGATCAAGAGACCCAGTACTTC
>TRBD1|few|TRBV15|TRBJ2-7
CATSKGQGSSEQYF
TGTGCCACCAGCAAGGGACAGGGCAGCTCCGAGCAGTACTTC
>NA|NA|TRBV4-1|TRBJ1-1
CASSQAPQRYTEAFF
TGCGCCAGCAGCCAAGCCCCCCAGAGGTATACTGAAGCTTTCTTT
>TRBD1|NA|TRBV6-6|TRBJ1-4
CASSKQGASEKLFF
TGTGCCAGCAGTAAACAGGGGGCGAGTGAAAAACTGTTTTTT
>TRBD1|NA|TRBV7-9|TRBJ2-5
CASSSGQGEETQYF
TGTGCCAGCAGCTCCGGACAGGGGGAGGAGACCCAGTACTTC
>NA|once|TRBV5-1|TRBJ2-7
CASSLAGEVLYEQYF
TGCGCCAGCAGCTTGGCGGGGGAAGTCCTCTACGAGCAGTACTTC
>NA|NA|TRBV5-4|TRBJ1-2
CASSPRGGLGYGYTF
TGTGCCAGCAGCCCCAGAGGAGGGTTGGGCTATGGCTACACCTTC
>NA|NA|TRBV11-3|TRBJ1-1
CASSVTGYNTEAFF
TGTGCCAGCAGCGTTACAGGGTACAACACTGAAGCTTTCTTT
>NA|NA|TRBV6-5|TRBJ2-6
CASTIRGAGANVLTF
TGTGCCAGTACAATCAGGGGGGCTGGGGCCAACGTCCTGACTTTC
>NA|NA|TRBV5-4|TRBJ2-1
CASSPQNYNEQFF
TGTGCCAGCAGCCCACAGAACTACAATGAGCAGTTCTTC
>NA|once|TRBV5-1|TRBJ1-1
CASSPNPQNTEAFF
TGCGCCAGCAGCCCCAACCCACAAAACACTGAAGCTTTCTTT
>NA|NA|TRBV5-1|TRBJ1-1
CASSQGGGAEAFF
TGCGCCAGCAGCCAGGGCGGGGGGGCTGAAGCTTTCTTT
>NA|NA|TRBV5-1|TRBJ1-5
CASSLGSRDFDSNQPQHF
TGCGCCAGCAGCTTGGGTTCCCGGGACTTCGATAGCAATCAGCCCCAGCATTTT
>TRBD2|NA|TRBV28|TRBJ2-7
CASSSWGREGYEQYF
TGTGCCAGCAGTTCCTGGGGCAGGGAGGGTTACGAGCAGTACTTC
>TRBD2|NA|TRBV7-9|TRBJ2-7
CASSFSGSYEQYF
TGTGCCAGCAGCTTTAGCGGGAGCTACGAGCAGTACTTC